The 5 T cell receptor beta chains reported below all come from one sample, sequenced in a study of beta chain features in type 1 diabetes. Whole-study results and caveats: Patients with Type 1 diabetes showed moderately but significantly shorter TCRB CDR3s in all four CD4+ subsets.

Expressed TCRB transcripts were sequenced, since all the RNA that had been isolated was reverse transcribed. Here immunoSEQ multiplex PCR was the method, and the copy in TCRdb shows in-frame clones only, minus some. The table lists over 300,000 clones, around 9.7% of them singletons. The antigens of these receptors remain unknown. Sequences were obtained from central memory CD4+ T cells from blood. These receptors all stem from a man between 25 and 39 years old with type 1 diabetes.

In this sample, this clone turned up a few times. The rearrangement links TRBV11-2 to TRBJ1-1; a weak D match, TRBD1 (6 bases). The length of the CDR3 is 13 residues. Trimming took off 4 bases at V and 2 bases at J, with 8 bases between the two ends. Germline lookup yields CDR1 SGHAT and CDR2 FQNNGV. The CDR3 sequence: CASSSRGNTEAFF. In DNA form, the CDR3 reads TGTGCCAGCAGCTCCAGGGGAAACACTGAAGCTTTCTTT.

This clone has a count of ten or more. V is TRBV7-2 and J is TRBJ1-6, with D tentatively TRBD1 (6 bases). The CDR3 consists of 15 residues. Germline V gene lookup returns CDR1 SGHTA and CDR2 FQGNSA. Trimming took off 1 base at V and 10 bases at J, with 14 bases between the two ends. CDR3 protein: CASSLGTGMISPLHF. For the CDR3, the DNA is TGTGCCAGCAGCTTAGGCACAGGGATGATATCACCCCTCCACTTT. Using reference TRBV7-2 and TRBJ1-6 for the parts outside the CDR3, the full variable domain is GAGVSQSPSNKVTEKGKDVELRCDPISGHTALYWYRQSLGQGLEFLIYFQGNSAPDKSGLPSDRFSAERTGGSVSTLTIQRTQQEDSAVYLCASSLGTGMISPLHFGNGTRLTVT.

This clone was counted a few times. This sequence joins TRBV7-2 and TRBJ1-6; D may be TRBD1 (6 bases). CDR1 and CDR2 (germline): SGHTA, FQGNSA. V lost 3 bases and J lost 7, with 10 bases in between. This CDR3 comprises 14 residues. Here the CDR3 reads CASSFTGINSPLHF. The CDR3 DNA sequence: TGTGCCAGCAGCTTCACAGGGATCAATTCACCCCTCCACTTT.

The V gene is TRBV4-1, the J gene TRBJ2-7, with D tentatively TRBD2 (6 bases). Trimming shortened V by 5 bases and J by 3 bases, and 17 bases separated the two germline ends. There are 15 residues in the CDR3. CDR1 MGHRA and CDR2 YSYEKL come from the germline V gene. CDR3 sequence: CASSFDSMGLYEQYF. CDR3 nucleotides: TGCGCCAGCAGCTTCGACAGTATGGGACTCTACGAGCAGTACTTC.

This clone was counted a few times. V gene TRBV4-3 combines with J gene TRBJ2-2; perhaps TRBD1 as D (6 bases). The germline V gene encodes CDR1 LGHNA and CDR2 YSLEER. The V and J ends lost 1 base and 5 bases respectively, with 14 bases between them. This CDR3 contains 16 residues. This CDR3 is CASSQVRGSGTGELFF. For the CDR3, the DNA is TGCGCCAGCAGCCAAGTAAGGGGGAGTGGAACCGGGGAGCTGTTTTTT.